These T cell receptor beta chains were read from a single sample in a study of T cell repertoires in cytomegalovirus infection. TCRdb re-called the reads with MiXCR, one entry per CDR3 protein. The profile shows some 600,000 distinct CDR3 sequences, about 24% of them singletons. The sequenced sample consisted of CD8+ T cells from PBMCs. These receptors were obtained from a human donor in good health (CMV status not recorded). Some clones in this sample may be carry-over from other donors' samples. CDR3s include the opening cysteine and the closing phenylalanine or tryptophan. A D gene is named only where the DNA matches it firmly. A row's size may be missing; if present it is once, few, many or a size class.

CASRNPGQGTTGELFF	TGTGCCAGCAGAAATCCGGGACAGGGGACAACCGGGGAGCTGTTTTTT	many	TRBD1	TRBV7-9	TRBJ2-2
CSARTYGGSVSTDTQYF	TGCAGTGCTAGAACTTACGGGGGTTCGGTAAGCACAGATACGCAGTATTTT	few	NA	TRBV20-1	TRBJ2-3
CASTGPSGEQFF	TGTGCCAGCACCGGTCCTAGCGGTGAGCAGTTCTTC	NA	TRBD2	TRBV7-9	TRBJ2-1
CASSSLDRRLDGYTF	TGTGCCAGCAGTTCTCTGGACAGGAGGCTTGACGGCTACACCTTC	many	TRBD1	TRBV28	TRBJ1-2
CASSNGTWGANVLTF	TGTGCCAGCTCCAACGGTACGTGGGGGGCCAACGTCCTGACTTTC	once	NA	TRBV28	TRBJ2-6
CASSIPDRGSTYGYTF	TGTGCCAGCAGTATCCCCGACAGGGGGTCTACCTATGGCTACACCTTC	many	TRBD1	TRBV28	TRBJ1-2
CASSYSLAPQYF	TGTGCCAGCAGTTACTCGTTAGCCCCCCAGTACTTC	few	NA	TRBV6-5	TRBJ2-5
CANPPGTATYNEQFF	TGTGCCAACCCCCCCGGGACCGCAACCTACAATGAGCAGTTCTTC	few	NA	TRBV14	TRBJ2-1
CASSYSEGAPEAFF	TGTGCCAGCAGTTACTCGGAGGGGGCGCCTGAAGCTTTCTTT	NA	TRBD1	TRBV6-5	TRBJ1-1
CASTPTGVNSPLHF	TGTGCCAGCACCCCGACAGGGGTAAATTCACCCCTCCACTTT	NA	TRBD1	TRBV27	TRBJ1-6
CATNRGHTGELFF	TGTGCCACCAACAGGGGGCACACCGGGGAGCTGTTTTTT	NA	TRBD1	TRBV6-2/TRBV6-3	TRBJ2-2
CASSPEGGAADTQYF	TGTGCTAGCAGCCCCGAGGGGGGGGCGGCAGATACGCAGTATTTT	few	NA	TRBV7-7	TRBJ2-3
CSASGTGRTDTQYF	TGCAGTGCCAGCGGGACAGGGCGGACAGATACGCAGTATTTT	NA	TRBD1	TRBV20-1	TRBJ2-3
CSARDGLTQYF	TGCAGTGCTAGAGACGGGTTGACGCAGTATTTT	few	NA	TRBV20-1	TRBJ2-3
CASEPWPNTEAFF	TGTGCCAGTGAACCTTGGCCGAACACTGAAGCTTTCTTT	NA	NA	TRBV19	TRBJ1-1
CATSGTQYEQYF	TGTGCCACCTCGGGGACACAGTACGAGCAGTACTTC	NA	NA	TRBV6-1	TRBJ2-7
CSARGGPYEQYF	TGCAGCGCACGCGGGGGGCCCTACGAGCAGTACTTC	NA	TRBD2	TRBV29-1	TRBJ2-7
CAIRNRAGETQYF	TGTGCCATCAGAAACAGGGCGGGAGAGACCCAGTACTTC	few	NA	TRBV10-3	TRBJ2-5
CSARDGQDYSPLHF	TGCAGTGCTAGAGATGGACAGGATTATTCACCCCTCCACTTT	NA	TRBD1	TRBV20-1	TRBJ1-6
CASSQDTGLNQPQHF	TGTGCCAGCAGCCAAGATACGGGACTCAATCAGCCCCAGCATTTT	few	NA	TRBV3-1	TRBJ1-5
CASSQEGWKTGELFF	TGTGCCAGCAGCCAAGAAGGGTGGAAAACCGGGGAGCTGTTTTTT	NA	NA	TRBV3-1	TRBJ2-2
CASSSDGRDRGQKDTQYF	TGTGCCAGCAGCTCCGATGGTCGGGACAGGGGGCAAAAAGATACGCAGTATTTT	many	TRBD1	TRBV7-8	TRBJ2-3
CASSPPSFSTDTQYF	TGTGCCAGCAGCCCGCCGAGCTTTAGCACAGATACGCAGTATTTT	many	NA	TRBV7-6	TRBJ2-3
CASTQTHGHGYTF	TGTGCCAGCACTCAAACCCACGGGCATGGCTACACCTTC	few	NA	TRBV6-6	TRBJ1-2
CASSPRTQRNLNTEAFF	TGTGCCAGCAGCCCAAGGACACAAAGAAATTTGAACACTGAAGCTTTCTTT	few	NA	TRBV27	TRBJ1-1
CASSIHGLAGHNEQFF	TGTGCCAGTAGTATCCACGGACTAGCGGGGCACAATGAGCAGTTCTTC	NA	TRBD2	TRBV19	TRBJ2-1
CASSYPEEGETQYF	TGTGCCAGCAGTTACCCGGAAGAAGGGGAGACCCAGTACTTC	NA	NA	TRBV6-6	TRBJ2-5
CSARGGGADSYTF	TGCAGTGCTAGAGGTGGAGGGGCGGATAGCTACACCTTC	few	NA	TRBV20-1	TRBJ1-2
CASSRYGGGQETQYF	TGTGCCAGCAGTCGCTACGGGGGGGGACAAGAGACCCAGTACTTC	few	TRBD2	TRBV28	TRBJ2-5
CASSPGTDLYNEQFF	TGTGCCAGCAGTCCCGGGACGGACCTATACAATGAGCAGTTCTTC	NA	NA	TRBV9	TRBJ2-1
CASRKTDRGQETQYF	TGTGCCAGCAGAAAAACGGACAGGGGACAAGAGACCCAGTACTTC	NA	TRBD1	TRBV7-9	TRBJ2-5
CSVAGTGVRYEQYF	TGCAGCGTAGCCGGGACAGGGGTAAGGTACGAGCAGTACTTC	many	TRBD1	TRBV29-1	TRBJ2-7
CASSFMGHPPSNEQFF	TGTGCCAGCAGTTTCATGGGACATCCACCGAGCAATGAGCAGTTCTTC	NA	NA	TRBV12-3/TRBV12-4	TRBJ2-1
CASSSSSGGTQETQYF	TGTGCCAGCAGTTCTAGTAGCGGGGGAACGCAAGAGACCCAGTACTTC	NA	TRBD2	TRBV12-3/TRBV12-4	TRBJ2-5
CASSPRTSGHEQFF	TGTGCCAGCAGTCCACGGACTAGTGGCCATGAGCAGTTCTTC	few	TRBD2	TRBV2	TRBJ2-1
CASGDLGDEQFF	TGTGCTAGTGGTGACCTGGGCGATGAGCAGTTCTTC	NA	NA	TRBV12-5	TRBJ2-1
CSADRRDNYYGYTF	TGCAGTGCTGATCGCCGGGATAACTACTATGGCTACACCTTC	few	NA	TRBV20-1	TRBJ1-2
CASSLRVGNYEQYF	TGCGCCAGCAGCTTGAGGGTAGGGAACTACGAGCAGTACTTC	NA	NA	TRBV5-1	TRBJ2-7
CASSETSRSNQPQHF	TGTGCCAGCAGTGAAACGTCCCGGAGCAATCAGCCCCAGCATTTT	few	NA	TRBV25-1	TRBJ1-5
CASSLTGGGQPQHF	TGTGCCAGCAGCTTAACAGGGGGCGGGCAGCCCCAGCATTTT	many	TRBD1	TRBV7-2	TRBJ1-5
CASSQDLSVSGANVLTF	TGCGCCAGCAGCCAAGATCTCTCCGTCTCTGGGGCCAACGTCCTGACTTTC	NA	NA	TRBV4-3	TRBJ2-6
CASSFGGPSENIQYF	TGTGCCAGCAGTTTTGGGGGACCGTCGGAAAACATTCAGTACTTC	NA	NA	TRBV28	TRBJ2-4
CASSLVDRVSYEQYF	TGTGCCAGCAGCTTAGTCGACAGGGTGTCCTACGAGCAGTACTTC	many	TRBD1	TRBV7-2	TRBJ2-7
CSARGSGELFF	TGCAGTGCTAGAGGGAGCGGGGAGCTGTTTTTT	NA	NA	TRBV20-1	TRBJ2-2
CASKRRGPGNTIYF	TGTGCCAGCAAAAGGCGGGGGCCTGGAAACACCATATATTTT	NA	NA	TRBV28	TRBJ1-3
CASSEGSVDNEQFF	TGTGCCAGCAGTGAAGGGTCAGTTGACAATGAGCAGTTCTTC	few	NA	TRBV2	TRBJ2-1
CASSLGVSEGNEQFF	TGTGCCAGCAGCTTAGGTGTGTCGGAGGGGAATGAGCAGTTCTTC	many	NA	TRBV7-9	TRBJ2-1